This T cell receptor beta chain was recorded in a study of regulatory and conventional T cells in RAG deficiency. Repertoires were generated with immunoSEQ multiplex PCR, while TCRdb's copy carries only in-frame clones and drops some. This table has 30,000 to 40,000 clones, over 75% appearing once. The same specimen was also included in a second study, on regulatory T cells. That source adds: The primer mix had 52 TRBV and 13 TRBJ primers.

The clonotype was recovered from a human donor in good health. What was sequenced was CD8+ T cells sorted from blood.

CDR3 sequence reads: CASRDGTSSRKEAFF. In nucleotides, the CDR3 is TGTGCCAGCAGGGACGGGACATCATCCAGGAAGGAAGCTTTCTTT. The chain joins TRBV6-1 to TRBJ1-1; D perhaps matches TRBD1 (6 bases). Germline V gene sequence: CDR1 MNHNS, CDR2 SASEGT. The CDR3 has 15 amino acids. V was trimmed by 6 bases and J by 8 bases, leaving 22 bases between them.